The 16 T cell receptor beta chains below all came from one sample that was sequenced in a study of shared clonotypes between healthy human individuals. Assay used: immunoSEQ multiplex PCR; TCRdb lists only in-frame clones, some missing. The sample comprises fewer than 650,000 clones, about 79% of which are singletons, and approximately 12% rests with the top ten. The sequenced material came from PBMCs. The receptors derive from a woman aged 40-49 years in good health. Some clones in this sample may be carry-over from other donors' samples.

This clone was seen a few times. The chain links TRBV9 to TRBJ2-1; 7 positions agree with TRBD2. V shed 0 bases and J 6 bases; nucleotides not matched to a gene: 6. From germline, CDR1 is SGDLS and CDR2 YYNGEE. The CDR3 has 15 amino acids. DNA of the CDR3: TGTGCCAGCAGCGTAGGGTGGGAGGGCCGCAATGAGCAGTTCTTC. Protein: CASSVGWEGRNEQFF.

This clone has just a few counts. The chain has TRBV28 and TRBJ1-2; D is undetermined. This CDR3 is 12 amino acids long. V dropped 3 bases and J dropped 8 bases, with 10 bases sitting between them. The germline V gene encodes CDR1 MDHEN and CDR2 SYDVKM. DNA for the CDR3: TGTGCCAGCAGTTTGGTAGGGAGCGGCTACACCTTC. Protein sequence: CASSLVGSGYTF.

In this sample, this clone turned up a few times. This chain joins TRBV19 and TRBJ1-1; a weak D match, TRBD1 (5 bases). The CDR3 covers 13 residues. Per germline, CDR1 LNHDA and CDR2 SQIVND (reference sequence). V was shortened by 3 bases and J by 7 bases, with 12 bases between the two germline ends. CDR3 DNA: TGTGCCAGTAGTATGGCAGGGTGGGTTGAAGCTTTCTTT. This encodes CASSMAGWVEAFF.

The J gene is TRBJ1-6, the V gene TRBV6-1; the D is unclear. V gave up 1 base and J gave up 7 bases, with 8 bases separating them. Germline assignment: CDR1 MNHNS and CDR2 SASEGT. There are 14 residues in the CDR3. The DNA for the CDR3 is TGTGCCAGCAGTGAAGGGGGTATGAATTCACCCCTCCACTTT. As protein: CASSEGGMNSPLHF.

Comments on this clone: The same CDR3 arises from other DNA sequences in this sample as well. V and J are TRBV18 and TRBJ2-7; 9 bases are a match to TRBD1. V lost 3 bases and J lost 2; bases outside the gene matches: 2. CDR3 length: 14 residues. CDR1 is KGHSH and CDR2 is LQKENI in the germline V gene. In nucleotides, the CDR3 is TGTGCCAGCTCACCGACAGGGGGACCCTACGAGCAGTACTTC. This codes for CASSPTGGPYEQYF.

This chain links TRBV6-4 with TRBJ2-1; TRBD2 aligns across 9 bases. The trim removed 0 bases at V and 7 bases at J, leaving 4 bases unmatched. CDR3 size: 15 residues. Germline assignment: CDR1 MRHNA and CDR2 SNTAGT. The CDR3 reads CASSDSAGGLNEQFF. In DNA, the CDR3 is TGTGCCAGCAGTGACTCGGCGGGAGGGCTGAATGAGCAGTTCTTC.

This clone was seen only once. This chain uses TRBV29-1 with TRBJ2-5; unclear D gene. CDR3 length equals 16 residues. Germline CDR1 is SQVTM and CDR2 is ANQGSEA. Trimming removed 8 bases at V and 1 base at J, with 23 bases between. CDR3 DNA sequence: TGCAGCACACTTCGGACCCTTGCGATCACCCAAGAGACCCAGTACTTC. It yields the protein CSTLRTLAITQETQYF. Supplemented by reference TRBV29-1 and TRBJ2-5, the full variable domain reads SAVISQKPSRDICQRGTSLTIQCQVDSQVTMMFWYRQQPGQSLTLIATANQGSEATYESGFVIDKFPISRPNLTFSTLTVSNMSPEDSSIYLCSTLRTLAITQETQYFGPGTRLLVL.

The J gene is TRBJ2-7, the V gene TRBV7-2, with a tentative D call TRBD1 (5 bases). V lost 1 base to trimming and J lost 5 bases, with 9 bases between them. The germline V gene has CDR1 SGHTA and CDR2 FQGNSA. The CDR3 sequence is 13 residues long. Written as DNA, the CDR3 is TGTGCCAGCAGCTTAGGCAGGGTCCACGAGCAGTACTTC. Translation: CASSLGRVHEQYF.

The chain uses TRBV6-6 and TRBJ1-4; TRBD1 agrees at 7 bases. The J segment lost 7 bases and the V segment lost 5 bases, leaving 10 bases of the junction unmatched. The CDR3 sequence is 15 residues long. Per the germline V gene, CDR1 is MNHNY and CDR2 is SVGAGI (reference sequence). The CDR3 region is CASSNPTGSGEKLFF. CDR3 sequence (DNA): TGTGCCAGCAGTAACCCGACAGGGTCGGGTGAAAAACTGTTTTTT.

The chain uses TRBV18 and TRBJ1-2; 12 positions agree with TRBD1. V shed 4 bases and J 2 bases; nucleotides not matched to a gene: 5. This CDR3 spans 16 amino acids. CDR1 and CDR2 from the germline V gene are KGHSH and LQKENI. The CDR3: CASSRGQGAKNYGYTF. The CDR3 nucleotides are TGTGCCAGCTCACGGGGACAGGGGGCTAAAAACTATGGCTACACCTTC. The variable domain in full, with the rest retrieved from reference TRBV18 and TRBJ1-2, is NAGVMQNPRHLVRRRGQEARLRCSPMKGHSHVYWYRQLPEEGLKFMVYLQKENIIDESGMPKERFSAEFPKEGPSILRIQQVVRGDSAAYFCASSRGQGAKNYGYTFGSGTRLTVV.

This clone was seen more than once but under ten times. Written as DNA, the CDR3 is TGTGCCAGCAGCTCAGATCCCTCACAGGGGAAGACCATATATTTT. It translates to CASSSDPSQGKTIYF. V is TRBV7-2 and J is TRBJ1-3; TRBD1 aligns across 7 bases. Unmatched junction bases numbered 13, after V lost 4 bases and J lost 10 bases. Germline CDR1 and CDR2: SGHTA and FQGNSA. The CDR3 consists of 15 residues.

CDR3 loop: CASSLRFGVRQGGGYTF. In nucleotides, the CDR3 is TGTGCCAGCAGCTTGCGATTTGGGGTGAGACAGGGCGGAGGCTACACCTTC. This chain links TRBV5-4 with TRBJ1-2, with 7 bases aligning to TRBD1. This CDR3 spans 17 amino acids. After removal of 1 base from V and 8 bases from J, the junction contained 17 bases not matched to a gene. CDR1 is SGHNT, CDR2 YYREEE, per germline (reference sequence). The full variable domain, completed using reference TRBV5-4 and TRBJ1-2, is ETGVTQSPTHLIKTRGQQVTLRCSSQSGHNTVSWYQQALGQGPQFIFQYYREEENGRGNFPPRFSGLQFPNYSSELNVNALELDDSALYLCASSLRFGVRQGGGYTFGSGTRLTVV.

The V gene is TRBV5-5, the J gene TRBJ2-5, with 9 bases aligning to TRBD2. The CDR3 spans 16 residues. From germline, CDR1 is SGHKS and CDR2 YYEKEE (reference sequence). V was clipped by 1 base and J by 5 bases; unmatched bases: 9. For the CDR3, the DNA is TGTGCCAGCAGCTTGCGAGGTAGCGGGAGTTATGAGACCCAGTACTTC. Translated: CASSLRGSGSYETQYF. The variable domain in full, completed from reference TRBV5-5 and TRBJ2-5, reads DAGVTQSPTHLIKTRGQQVTLRCSPISGHKSVSWYQQVLGQGPQFIFQYYEKEERGRGNFPDRFSARQFPNYSSELNVNALLLGDSALYLCASSLRGSGSYETQYFGPGTRLLVL.

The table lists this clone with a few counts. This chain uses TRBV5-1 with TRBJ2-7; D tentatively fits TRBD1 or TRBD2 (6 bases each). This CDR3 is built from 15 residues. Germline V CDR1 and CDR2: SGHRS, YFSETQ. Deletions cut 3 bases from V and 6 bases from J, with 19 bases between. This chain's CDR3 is CASSYVGGSVSEQYF. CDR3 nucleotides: TGCGCCAGCAGCTACGTCGGGGGCTCGGTGAGCGAGCAGTACTTC.

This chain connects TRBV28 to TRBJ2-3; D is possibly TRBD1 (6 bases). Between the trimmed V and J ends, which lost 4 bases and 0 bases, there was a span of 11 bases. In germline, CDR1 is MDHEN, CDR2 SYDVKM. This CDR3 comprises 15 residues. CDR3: CASSSRTESTDTQYF. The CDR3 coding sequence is TGTGCCAGCAGTTCCCGGACAGAAAGCACAGATACGCAGTATTTT.

The CDR3 region has the DNA TGTGCCAGCAGCTTATATTCAGGAGCGAACACCGGGGAGCTGTTTTTT. This gives the protein CASSLYSGANTGELFF. The chain carries TRBV11-2 and TRBJ2-2, with D uncertain. V was clipped by 2 bases and J by 0 bases, with 10 bases between them. CDR3 length equals 16 residues. Germline V gene sequence: CDR1 SGHAT, CDR2 FQNNGV.